One and the same sample provided the 30 T cell receptor beta chains below, sequenced in a study of T cells in tumors after PD-1 blockade. Assay: immunoSEQ multiplex PCR; the TCRdb copy retains only in-frame clones and omits some. The sample records about 35,000 clones, roughly 73% being singletons. The sample in question was PBMCs, obtained before anti-PD-1 treatment. These receptors were collected from a human donor with basal cell carcinoma.

The chain is built from TRBV14 and TRBJ1-6; the D is unclear. Germline V gene data show CDR1 as SGHDN and CDR2 as FVKESK. V shed 0 bases and J shed 9 bases, with 9 bases lying between them. The CDR3 has 14 amino acids. The CDR3 loop is CASSQDHLGSPLHF. In nucleotides, the CDR3 is TGTGCCAGCAGCCAAGACCACCTTGGTTCACCCCTCCACTTT.

CDR3 loop: CASSSRTGTGGMNTEAFF. The CDR3 DNA reads TGTGCCAGCAGCTCTAGAACCGGGACAGGGGGTATGAACACTGAAGCTTTCTTT. This chain links TRBV11-2 with TRBJ1-1, with TRBD1 identical over 11 bases. J was trimmed by 0 bases and V by 4 bases; bases with no gene match: 10. Germline loops: CDR1 SGHAT, CDR2 FQNNGV. The CDR3 totals 18 residues.

The count of this clone is one. This rearrangement joins TRBV3-1 (or the pseudogene TRBV3-2) to TRBJ1-2; D is possibly TRBD1 (6 bases). Trimming left V 4 bases short and J 0 bases short, with 12 bases between. Germline CDR1 LGHDT, CDR2 YNNKEL (reference sequence). The CDR3 length is 15 residues. In DNA, the CDR3 is TGTGCCAGCAGCCTACGGGGGGCTACTAACTATGGCTACACCTTC. Translated: CASSLRGATNYGYTF.

V and J are TRBV3-1 (or the pseudogene TRBV3-2) and TRBJ1-1, with TRBD1 identical over 10 bases. Trimming cost V 2 bases and J 7 bases; bases outside gene matches: 16. Germline V lookup: CDR1 LGHDT, CDR2 YNNKEL (reference sequence). CDR3 length equals 18 residues. CDR3 nucleotides: TGTGCCAGCAGCCAATCAGGGCCGGGGACAGGGGAGGGAGATGAAGCTTTCTTT. Its protein is CASSQSGPGTGEGDEAFF.

J is TRBJ1-4 and V is TRBV4-3; 8 bases fit TRBD1. The CDR3 runs to 16 residues. The J segment lost 10 bases and the V segment lost 5 bases, leaving 15 bases of the junction unmatched. Germline assignment: CDR1 LGHNA and CDR2 YSLEER. CDR3 amino acids: CASSKATGTGRVKLFF. For the CDR3, the DNA is TGCGCCAGCAGCAAGGCTACCGGGACAGGTCGCGTAAAACTGTTTTTT.

This clone was picked up one time. The rearrangement uses TRBV7-3 and TRBJ2-1, with D unresolved. Trimming took off 3 bases at V and 4 bases at J, with 7 bases between the two ends. The CDR3 runs 13 residues. Germline CDR1 SGHTA, CDR2 FQGTGA. CDR3 coding DNA: TGTGCCAGCAGCTTGGACGGGTACAATGAGCAGTTCTTC. This sequence encodes CASSLDGYNEQFF. The complete variable domain, with remaining parts taken from reference TRBV7-3 and TRBJ2-1, reads GAGVSQTPSNKVTEKGKYVELRCDPISGHTALYWYRQSLGQGPEFLIYFQGTGAADDSGLPNDRFFAVRPEGSVSTLKIQRTERGDSAVYLCASSLDGYNEQFFGPGTRLTVL.

The J gene is TRBJ2-3, the V gene TRBV7-9; D is uncertain. Trimming left V 3 bases short and J 4 bases short, with 11 bases between. Germline CDR1 and CDR2: SEHNR and FQNEAQ (reference sequence). CDR3 length: 14 residues. CDR3 bases: TGTGCCAGCAGCTTCGGACCTTTAGCAGATACGCAGTATTTT. Translating it yields CASSFGPLADTQYF.

The chain links TRBV9 to TRBJ1-1; weak D call: TRBD1 (6 bases). From germline, CDR1 is SGDLS and CDR2 YYNGEE. The length of the CDR3 is 17 residues. With 4 bases removed from V and 0 bases from J, the gap between germline ends came to 19 bases. CDR3 sequence reads: CASSTRAGQSMNTEAFF. The CDR3 DNA follows: TGTGCCAGCAGCACCCGGGCAGGACAGTCCATGAACACTGAAGCTTTCTTT.

The genes are TRBV2 and TRBJ2-1, with D unclear. This CDR3 region has 14 residues. V lost 1 base, J lost 6 bases, and 10 bases lay in between. The germline gives CDR1 SNHLY, CDR2 FYNNEI. CDR3 DNA: TGTGCCAGCAGTGAAGAGGGAATACCCAATGAGCAGTTCTTC. It specifies CASSEEGIPNEQFF. The variable domain in full, completed from reference TRBV2 and TRBJ2-1, reads EPEVTQTPSHQVTQMGQEVILRCVPISNHLYFYWYRQILGQKVEFLVSFYNNEISEKSEIFDDQFSVERPDGSNFTLKIRSTKLEDSAMYFCASSEEGIPNEQFFGPGTRLTVL.

In DNA, the CDR3 is TGTGCCAGCAGCTGGGACACGGGTGGAAACACCATATATTTT. Its protein is CASSWDTGGNTIYF. The genes are TRBV7-2 and TRBJ1-3; D is perhaps TRBD1 (6 bases). The germline V gene encodes CDR1 SGHTA and CDR2 FQGNSA. The CDR3 is made up of 14 amino acids. Trimming cost V 4 bases and J 3 bases, with 10 bases left between them.

The V call is TRBV2, the J call TRBJ1-5; D might be TRBD1 (5 bases). This CDR3 is built from 14 residues. Germline V CDR1 and CDR2: SNHLY, FYNNEI. Trimming took 1 base from V and 9 from J, leaving 13 bases between them. CDR3 sequence reads: CASSEGTGHRPQHF. The CDR3 nucleotides read TGTGCCAGCAGTGAAGGGACGGGGCATCGGCCCCAGCATTTT. Together with reference TRBV2 and TRBJ1-5, the CDR3 gives the full variable domain: EPEVTQTPSHQVTQMGQEVILRCVPISNHLYFYWYRQILGQKVEFLVSFYNNEISEKSEIFDDQFSVERPDGSNFTLKIRSTKLEDSAMYFCASSEGTGHRPQHFGDGTRLSIL.

This clone showed up just a few times. The same CDR3 is also encoded by other DNA sequences in this sample. The V and J genes are TRBV6-5 and TRBJ2-3; a weak D match, TRBD1 (5 bases). CDR1 is MNHEY and CDR2 is SVGAGI in the germline V gene. The CDR3 covers 14 residues. Trimming cost V 0 bases and J 3 bases, with 7 bases left between them. This chain's CDR3 is CASSYSKGTDTQYF. DNA of the CDR3: TGTGCCAGCAGTTACTCGAAGGGGACAGATACGCAGTATTTT.

The chain links TRBV7-2 to TRBJ2-1; 8 bases align to TRBD2. Germline CDR1 reads SGHTA; CDR2 reads FQGNSA. CDR3 length equals 15 residues. The J segment lost 3 bases and the V segment lost 6 bases, leaving 7 bases of the junction unmatched. The CDR3 spells CASRKTSASYNEQFF. The CDR3 DNA reads TGTGCCAGCAGAAAGACTAGCGCCAGCTACAATGAGCAGTTCTTC.

This sequence joins TRBV19 and TRBJ1-1; 8 bases are shared with TRBD1. J was trimmed by 1 base and V by 2 bases; bases with no gene match: 6. Germline CDR1 is LNHDA and CDR2 is SQIVND (reference sequence). The CDR3 extends over 16 amino acids. CDR3 nucleotides: TGTGCCAGTAGTATATACGGACAGGGAAGGAACACTGAAGCTTTCTTT. Translating gives CASSIYGQGRNTEAFF.

The chain links TRBV30 to TRBJ1-3; weak D call: TRBD1 (5 bases). The V end lost 8 bases, the J end lost 0 bases, and 11 bases lay between the germline ends. Looked up from germline, CDR1 is GTSNPN and CDR2 is SVGIG (reference sequence). The CDR3 covers 13 residues. The CDR3 loop is CARDANSGNTIYF. The CDR3 nucleotides read TGTGCCCGGGACGCGAACTCTGGAAACACCATATATTTT. The complete variable domain, with remaining parts taken from reference TRBV30 and TRBJ1-3, reads SQTIHQWPATLVQPVGSPLSLECTVEGTSNPNLYWYRQAAGRGLQLLFYSVGIGQISSEVPQNLSASRPQDRQFILSSKKLLLSDSGFYLCARDANSGNTIYFGEGSWLTVV.

The chain links TRBV5-4 to TRBJ2-5; 12 positions agree with TRBD2. The germline V gene encodes CDR1 SGHNT and CDR2 YYREEE (reference sequence). This CDR3 comprises 17 residues. V lost 4 bases to trimming and J lost 5 bases; unmatched junction nucleotides: 12. The CDR3 DNA follows: TGTGCCAGCAGCCCAGAGACTAGCGGGAGACGCCAGGAGACCCAGTACTTC. This translates into CASSPETSGRRQETQYF.

The chain joins TRBV6-6 to TRBJ1-5; D gene uncertain. The CDR3 extends over 11 amino acids. V lost 10 bases and J 5 bases, leaving 9 bases between the germline ends. Germline CDR1 reads MNHNY; CDR2 reads SVGAGI (reference sequence). The CDR3 DNA sequence: TGTGCCATCCCTTCAGATCAGCCCCAGCATTTT. As protein: CAIPSDQPQHF.

Here the CDR3 DNA reads TGTGCCACCAGTGGGGGGGGGCCTCCTCGGAAAGAGACCCAGTACTTC. Its protein product is CATSGGGPPRKETQYF. The rearrangement links TRBV24-1 to TRBJ2-5; perhaps TRBD2 as D (7 bases). Trimming stripped 5 bases from V and 3 bases from J, with 18 bases between. In germline, CDR1 is KGHDR, CDR2 SFDVKD. The CDR3 has 16 amino acids.

The rearrangement uses TRBV5-4 and TRBJ2-1; perhaps TRBD1 as D (5 bases). The germline V gene has CDR1 SGHNT and CDR2 YYREEE (reference sequence). The CDR3 loop spans 15 amino acids. The V and J ends lost 3 bases and 9 bases respectively, with 19 bases between them. CDR3 loop: CASSSDQGNRLEQFF. Here the CDR3 DNA reads TGTGCCAGCAGCTCCGACCAGGGAAACCGTCTTGAGCAGTTCTTC.

The J gene is TRBJ2-3, the V gene TRBV12-3 or TRBV12-4, with 7 bases matching TRBD2. There are 12 residues in the CDR3. J gave up 9 bases and V 6 bases, and 6 bases lay outside the gene matches. The CDR3 sequence: CASSQGRATQYF. CDR3 DNA: TGTGCCAGCAGCCAAGGGAGGGCGACGCAGTATTTT.

This clone was picked up a small number of times. V usage is TRBV6-2 or TRBV6-3 and J usage is TRBJ2-7, with 9 nucleotides matching TRBD2. With V trimmed by 1 base and J by 7 bases, 8 bases remained unmatched. This CDR3 contains 15 residues. CDR1 and CDR2 from the germline V gene are MNHEY and SVGEGT. CDR3 coding DNA: TGTGCCAGCAGTTACTTGCTAGCGGGATTGAGTGAGCAGTACTTC. Translation gives CASSYLLAGLSEQYF.

The chain employs TRBV5-1 and TRBJ2-5; 11 bases agree with TRBD2. Trimming cost V 0 bases and J 1 base; bases outside gene matches: 5. The V gene's germline CDR1 is SGHRS and CDR2 YFSETQ. This CDR3 is 17 amino acids long. CDR3: CASSLGLAGFRQETQYF. In nucleotides, the CDR3 is TGCGCCAGCAGCTTGGGACTAGCGGGATTCCGCCAAGAGACCCAGTACTTC.

The genes are TRBV3-1 (or the pseudogene TRBV3-2) and TRBJ2-1, with TRBD2 identical over 8 bases. Germline lookup yields CDR1 LGHDT and CDR2 YNNKEL (reference sequence). The trim removed 0 bases at V and 9 bases at J, leaving 4 bases unmatched. The length of the CDR3 is 14 residues. The CDR3 DNA reads TGTGCCAGCAGCCAAGATATGGCGGGAGGTGAGCAGTTCTTC. This gives the protein CASSQDMAGGEQFF.

This clone was detected once. CDR3: CASSLEGTANTEAFF. Written as DNA, the CDR3 is TGTGCCAGCAGCCTAGAGGGGACGGCGAACACTGAAGCTTTCTTT. The chain employs TRBV4-2 and TRBJ1-1; the D gene is possibly TRBD1 (5 bases). With 4 bases removed from V and 1 base from J, the gap between germline ends came to 13 bases. CDR1 is LGHNA and CDR2 is YNFKEQ in the germline V gene. The length of the CDR3 is 15 residues.

The chain recombines TRBV4-3 with TRBJ1-4; a possible D gene is TRBD1 (6 bases). This CDR3 spans 15 amino acids. Germline CDR1 reads LGHNA; CDR2 reads YSLEER. Trimming pared 3 bases from V and 0 bases from J, leaving 8 bases between. For the CDR3, the DNA is TGCGCCAGCAGCCAGGGGGCAGCAACTAATGAAAAACTGTTTTTT. It codes for CASSQGAATNEKLFF.

This chain links TRBV2 with TRBJ1-2, with D perhaps matching TRBD1 (5 bases). V dropped 6 bases and J dropped 1 base, with 6 bases sitting between them. The CDR3 extends over 12 amino acids. Germline assignment: CDR1 SNHLY and CDR2 FYNNEI. In DNA form, the CDR3 reads TGTGCCAGCAGCAGGGATAACTATGGCTACACCTTC. It yields the protein CASSRDNYGYTF.

The CDR3 nucleotides read TGTGCCAGCAGCTTAAGTCCCGGCATGAACACTGAAGCTTTCTTT. Its protein product is CASSLSPGMNTEAFF. The rearrangement links TRBV7-2 to TRBJ1-1; D gene uncertain. V lost 2 bases and J lost 0, with 10 bases in between. CDR3 size: 15 residues. The germline V gene has CDR1 SGHTA and CDR2 FQGNSA.

The chain employs TRBV27 and TRBJ1-2; a weak D match, TRBD1 (6 bases). V was pared by 4 bases and J by 5 bases, with 14 bases between. Germline V gene data show CDR1 as MNHEY and CDR2 as SMNVEV (reference sequence). The CDR3 consists of 14 residues. CDR3 region: CASSSRVGAYGYTF. CDR3 nucleotide sequence: TGTGCCAGCAGTTCCCGGGTGGGGGCGTATGGCTACACCTTC.

The V gene is TRBV27, the J gene TRBJ2-7, with TRBD1 identical over 9 bases. With 3 bases clipped from V and 2 bases from J, the junction kept 2 bases outside the gene matches. The CDR3 is 14 residues long. CDR1 is MNHEY and CDR2 is SMNVEV in the germline V gene (reference sequence). The CDR3 coding sequence is TGTGCCAGCAGTTTTCGGGACAGGGCCTACGAGCAGTACTTC. Protein sequence: CASSFRDRAYEQYF.

The chain couples TRBV11-3 to TRBJ2-5; a possible D gene is TRBD1 (6 bases). Trimming removed 1 base from V and 4 bases from J, with 13 bases in between. The CDR3 sequence is 15 residues long. Germline loops: CDR1 SGHNT, CDR2 YENEEA. The CDR3 sequence is CASSLGGQVAETQYF. CDR3 nucleotides: TGTGCCAGCAGCTTAGGGGGGCAGGTTGCAGAGACCCAGTACTTC.